The next 3 T cell receptor beta chains were all read from a single sample in a study of blood T cell repertoires in COVID-19. Method: immunoSEQ multiplex PCR; TCRdb's copy keeps in-frame clones and lacks some. This sample has some 100,000 clones; around 80% occur once, and the top ten carry 6% to 7.5%. The source material was peripheral blood. The receptors shown here come from a man aged 50 to 59 with active or convalescent COVID-19.

The V call is TRBV9, the J call TRBJ2-5, with 8 bases matching TRBD2. The CDR3 length is 15 residues. Unmatched junction bases numbered 9, after V lost 4 bases and J lost 4 bases. Looked up from germline, CDR1 is SGDLS and CDR2 is YYNGEE. CDR3 nucleotide sequence: TGTGCCAGCAGCATCTCCGGACTAGCCGGAGAGACCCAGTACTTC. It encodes CASSISGLAGETQYF.

The V gene is TRBV7-8, the J gene TRBJ2-1; D might be TRBD1 (6 bases). This CDR3 is 16 amino acids long. Per the germline V gene, CDR1 is SGHVS and CDR2 is FQNEAQ. The V end lost 2 bases, the J end lost 4 bases, and 15 bases lay between the germline ends. The CDR3 protein is CASSLPPPQGYNEQFF. The CDR3 DNA reads as TGTGCCAGCAGCTTACCTCCCCCACAGGGTTACAATGAGCAGTTCTTC.

This chain uses TRBV5-4 with TRBJ2-3; 13 bases are shared with TRBD2. The CDR3 is 16 residues long. The V and J ends lost 4 bases and 1 base, in that order; junction bases with no gene match: 3. Germline values: CDR1 SGHNT, CDR2 YYREEE (reference sequence). CDR3 sequence (DNA): TGTGCCAGCAGCCCACTAGCGGGGGGGGGCACAGATACGCAGTATTTT. Encoded protein: CASSPLAGGGTDTQYF. Variable domain in full (rest from reference TRBV5-4 and TRBJ2-3): ETGVTQSPTHLIKTRGQQVTLRCSSQSGHNTVSWYQQALGQGPQFIFQYYREEENGRGNFPPRFSGLQFPNYSSELNVNALELDDSALYLCASSPLAGGGTDTQYFGPGTRLTVL.